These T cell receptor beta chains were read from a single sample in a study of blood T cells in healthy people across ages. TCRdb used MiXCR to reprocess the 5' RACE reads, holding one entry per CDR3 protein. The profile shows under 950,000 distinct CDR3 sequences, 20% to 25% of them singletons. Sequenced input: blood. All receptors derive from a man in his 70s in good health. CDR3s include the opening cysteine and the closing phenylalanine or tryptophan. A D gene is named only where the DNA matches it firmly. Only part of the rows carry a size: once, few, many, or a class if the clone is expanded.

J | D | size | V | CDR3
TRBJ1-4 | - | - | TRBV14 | CASSHISLNVGREKLFF
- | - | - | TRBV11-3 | CASSSGLMQFF
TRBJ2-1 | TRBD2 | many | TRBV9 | CASSVDPGGGLANNEQFF
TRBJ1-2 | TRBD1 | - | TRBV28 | CASLKRVWDSLYGYTF
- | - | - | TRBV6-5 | CASSYGPGTHNEQFF
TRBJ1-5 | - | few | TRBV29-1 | CSCNDGINQPQHF
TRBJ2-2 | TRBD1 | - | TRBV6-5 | CASSLRQTGRTGELFF
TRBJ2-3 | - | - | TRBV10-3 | CAISESLGPDTQYF
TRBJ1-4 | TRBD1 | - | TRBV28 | CASRKTGTGGEKLFF
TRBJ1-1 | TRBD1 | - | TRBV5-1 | CASSLADRGMKSEAFF
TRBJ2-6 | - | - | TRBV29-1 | CSVGSIQGAGANVLTF
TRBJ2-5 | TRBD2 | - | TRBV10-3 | CAISDSGLAGPHQETQYF
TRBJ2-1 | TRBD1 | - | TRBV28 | CASSLLGQSYNEQFF
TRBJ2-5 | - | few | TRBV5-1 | CASTQQETQYF
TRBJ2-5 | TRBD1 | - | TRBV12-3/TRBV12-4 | CASSKTGQETQYF
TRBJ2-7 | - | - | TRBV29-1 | CSALQASSYEQYF
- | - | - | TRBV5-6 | CASSPLRANEQFF
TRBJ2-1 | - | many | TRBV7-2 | CASSLAPGYNEQFF
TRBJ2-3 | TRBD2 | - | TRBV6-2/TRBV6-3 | CASTSSGRDTQYF
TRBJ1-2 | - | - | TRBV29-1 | CSVESVSSYGYTF
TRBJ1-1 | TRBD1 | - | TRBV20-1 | CSARVRGLNTEAFF
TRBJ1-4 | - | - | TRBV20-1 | CSARDSRSDEKLFF
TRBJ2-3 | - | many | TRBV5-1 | CASSLADRRTDTQYF
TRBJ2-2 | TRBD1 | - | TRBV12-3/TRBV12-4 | CASITGGINTGELFF
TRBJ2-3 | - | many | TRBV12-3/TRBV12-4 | CASSLEVGTQYF
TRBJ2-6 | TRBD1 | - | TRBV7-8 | CASSRVDRVGSGANVLTF
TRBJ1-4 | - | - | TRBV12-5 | CASGPALADEKLFF
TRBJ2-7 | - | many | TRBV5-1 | CASSLVLDRTSYEQYF
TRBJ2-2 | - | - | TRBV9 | CASSVGFLTGELFF
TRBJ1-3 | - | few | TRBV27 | CASSLSGRNSGNTIYF
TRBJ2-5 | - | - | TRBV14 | CASSQGLVGETQYF
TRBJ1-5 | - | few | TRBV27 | CASSLRGNQPLHF
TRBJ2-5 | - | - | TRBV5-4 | CASSLNAAGIETQYF
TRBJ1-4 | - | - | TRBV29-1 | CSVRDGPLGRKLFF
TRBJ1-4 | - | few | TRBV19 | CASKGGLEKLFF
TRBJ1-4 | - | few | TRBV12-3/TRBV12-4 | CASSWGGEKLLF
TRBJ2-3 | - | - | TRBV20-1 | CSARGSSETQYF
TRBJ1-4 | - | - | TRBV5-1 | CASSFGDSREKLFF
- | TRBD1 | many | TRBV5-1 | CASSLSGQGYEQYF
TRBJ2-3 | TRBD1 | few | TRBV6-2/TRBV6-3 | CASRPLDRVSEDTQYF
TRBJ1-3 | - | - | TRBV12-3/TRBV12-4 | CASRGGVNTIYF
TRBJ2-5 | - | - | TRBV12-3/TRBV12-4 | CASSLGFISVTQYF
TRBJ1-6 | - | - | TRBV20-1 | CSARATGDSPLHF
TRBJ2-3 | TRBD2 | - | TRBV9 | CASSERGGTSGSLGTDTQYF
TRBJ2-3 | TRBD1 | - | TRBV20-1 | CSARGQPSTDTQYF
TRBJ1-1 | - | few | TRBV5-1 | CASRGAQVNTEAFF
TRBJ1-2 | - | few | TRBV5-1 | CASSLPDPSNGYTF
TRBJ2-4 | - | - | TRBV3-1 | CASRGRQENIQYF
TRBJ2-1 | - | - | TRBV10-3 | CAISEIWEPKENEQFF
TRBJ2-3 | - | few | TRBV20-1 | CSARDPRVDTQYF
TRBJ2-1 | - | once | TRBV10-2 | CASSVDHNEQFF
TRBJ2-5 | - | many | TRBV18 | CASSAIETQYF